This T cell receptor beta chain was captured in a study of blood T cell repertoires in COVID-19. Study-level background: Researchers got acute and convalescent COVID-19 samples from the United States, Italy and Spain. T cells, B-cell-depleted T cells, or PBMCs provided the cDNA or gDNA that served as material.

Authors' analysis steps: Nucleated cell counts were estimated from reference gene primer amplification. Sequencing was performed with immunoSEQ multiplex PCR; in TCRdb, only in-frame clones are kept and a portion is missing. D and trimming come from the DNA, and the V and J calls and clone size come from that table. The table lists about 93,000 clones, 90% of them singletons. Regarding this clone: One end of the junction does not line up with germline, which may come from a read error.

Sequenced: peripheral blood. This receptor was taken from a human donor with active COVID-19. The donor label of this sample is uncertain.

In DNA form, the CDR3 reads TGTGCTAGCAGCACAATAGGGGGTGGGGAGCAGTACTTC. Amino acid sequence: CASSTIGGGEQYF. This sequence joins TRBV7-7 and TRBJ2-7, with D perhaps matching TRBD1 (6 bases). The germline CDR1 and CDR2 sequences are SSHAT and FNYEAQ (reference sequence). The CDR3 spans 13 residues.